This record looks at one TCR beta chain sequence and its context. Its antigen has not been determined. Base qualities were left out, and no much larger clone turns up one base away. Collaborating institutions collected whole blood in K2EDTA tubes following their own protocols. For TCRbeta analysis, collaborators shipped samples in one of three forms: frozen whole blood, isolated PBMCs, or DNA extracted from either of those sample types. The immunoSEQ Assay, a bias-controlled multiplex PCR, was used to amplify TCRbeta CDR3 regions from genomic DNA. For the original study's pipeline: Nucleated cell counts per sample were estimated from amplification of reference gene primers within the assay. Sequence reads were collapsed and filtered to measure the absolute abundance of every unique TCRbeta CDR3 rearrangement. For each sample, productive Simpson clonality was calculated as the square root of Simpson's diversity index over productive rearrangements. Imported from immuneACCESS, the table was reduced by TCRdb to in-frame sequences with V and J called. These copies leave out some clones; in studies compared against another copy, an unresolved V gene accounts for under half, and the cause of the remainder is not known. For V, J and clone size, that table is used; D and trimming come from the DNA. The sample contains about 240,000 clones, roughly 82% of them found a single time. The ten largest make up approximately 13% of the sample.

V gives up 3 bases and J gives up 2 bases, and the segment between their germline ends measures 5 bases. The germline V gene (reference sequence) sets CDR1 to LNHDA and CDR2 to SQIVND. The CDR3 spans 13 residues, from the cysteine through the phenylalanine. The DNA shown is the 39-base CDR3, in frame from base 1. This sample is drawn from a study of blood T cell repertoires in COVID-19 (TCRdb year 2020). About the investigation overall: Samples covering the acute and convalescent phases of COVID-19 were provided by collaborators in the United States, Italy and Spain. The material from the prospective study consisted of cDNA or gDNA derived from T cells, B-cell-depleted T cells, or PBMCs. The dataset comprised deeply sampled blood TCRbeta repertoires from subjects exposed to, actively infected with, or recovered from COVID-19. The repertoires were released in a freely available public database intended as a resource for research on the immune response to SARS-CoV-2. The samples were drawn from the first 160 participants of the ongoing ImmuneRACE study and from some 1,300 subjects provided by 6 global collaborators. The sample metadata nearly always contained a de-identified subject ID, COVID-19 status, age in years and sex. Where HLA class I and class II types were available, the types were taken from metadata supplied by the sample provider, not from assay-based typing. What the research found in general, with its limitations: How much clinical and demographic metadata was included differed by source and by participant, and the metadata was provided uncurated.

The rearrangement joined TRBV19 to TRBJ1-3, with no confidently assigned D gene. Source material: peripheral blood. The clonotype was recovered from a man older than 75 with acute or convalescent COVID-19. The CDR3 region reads CASSIGAGNTIYF. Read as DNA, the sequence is TGTGCCAGTAGTATCGGAGCTGGAAACACCATATATTTT.